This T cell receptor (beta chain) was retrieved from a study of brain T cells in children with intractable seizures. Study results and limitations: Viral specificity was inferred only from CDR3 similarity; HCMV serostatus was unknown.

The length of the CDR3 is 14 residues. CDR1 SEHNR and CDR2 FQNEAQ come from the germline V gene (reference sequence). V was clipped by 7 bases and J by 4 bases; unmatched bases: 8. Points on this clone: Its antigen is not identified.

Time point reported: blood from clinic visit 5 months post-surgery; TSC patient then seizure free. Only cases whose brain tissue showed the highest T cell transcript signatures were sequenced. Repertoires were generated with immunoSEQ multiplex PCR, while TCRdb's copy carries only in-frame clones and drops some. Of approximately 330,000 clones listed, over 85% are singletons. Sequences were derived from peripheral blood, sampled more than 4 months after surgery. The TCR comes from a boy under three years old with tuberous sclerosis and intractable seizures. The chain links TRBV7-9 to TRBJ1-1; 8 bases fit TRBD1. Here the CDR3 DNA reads TGTGCCAGCACCCTTACAGGGGGAGGCACTGAAGCTTTCTTT. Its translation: CASTLTGGGTEAFF.